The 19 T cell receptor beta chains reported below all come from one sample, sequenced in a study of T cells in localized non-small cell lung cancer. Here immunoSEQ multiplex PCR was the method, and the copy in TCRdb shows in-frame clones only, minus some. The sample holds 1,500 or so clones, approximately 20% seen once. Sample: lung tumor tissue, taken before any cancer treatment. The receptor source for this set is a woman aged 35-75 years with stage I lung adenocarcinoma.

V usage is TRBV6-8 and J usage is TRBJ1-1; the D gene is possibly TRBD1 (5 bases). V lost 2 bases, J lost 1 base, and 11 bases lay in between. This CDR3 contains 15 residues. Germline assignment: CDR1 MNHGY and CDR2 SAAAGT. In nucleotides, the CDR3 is TGTGCCAGCAGTTACGGTGGACAACCGAACACTGAAGCTTTCTTT. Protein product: CASSYGGQPNTEAFF.

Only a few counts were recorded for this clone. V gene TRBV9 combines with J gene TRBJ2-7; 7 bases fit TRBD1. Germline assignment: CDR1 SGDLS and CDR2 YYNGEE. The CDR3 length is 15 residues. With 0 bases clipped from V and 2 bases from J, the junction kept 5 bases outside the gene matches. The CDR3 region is CASSVGGTAAYEQYF. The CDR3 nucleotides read TGTGCCAGCAGCGTAGGAGGGACAGCGGCCTACGAGCAGTACTTC. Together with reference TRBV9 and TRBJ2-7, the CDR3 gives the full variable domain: DSGVTQTPKHLITATGQRVTLRCSPRSGDLSVYWYQQSLDQGLQFLIQYYNGEERAKGNILERFSAQQFPDLHSELNLSSLELGDSALYFCASSVGGTAAYEQYFGPGTRLTVT.

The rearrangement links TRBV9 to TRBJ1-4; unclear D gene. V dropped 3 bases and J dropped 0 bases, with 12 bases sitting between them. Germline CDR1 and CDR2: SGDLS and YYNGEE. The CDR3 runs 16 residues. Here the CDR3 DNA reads TGTGCCAGCAGCGCGGACGGGCATGCAACTAATGAAAAACTGTTTTTT. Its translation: CASSADGHATNEKLFF.

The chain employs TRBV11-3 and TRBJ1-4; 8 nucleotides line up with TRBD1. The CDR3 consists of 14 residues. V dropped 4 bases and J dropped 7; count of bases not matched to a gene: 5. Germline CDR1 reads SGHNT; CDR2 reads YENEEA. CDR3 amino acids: CASSYPGGGEKLFF. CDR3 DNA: TGTGCCAGCAGCTACCCAGGGGGCGGTGAAAAACTGTTTTTT. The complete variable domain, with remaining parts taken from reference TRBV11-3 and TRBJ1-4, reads EAGVVQSPRYKIIEKKQPVAFWCNPISGHNTLYWYLQNLGQGPELLIRYENEEAVDDSQLPKDRFSAERLKGVDSTLKIQPAELGDSAVYLCASSYPGGGEKLFFGSGTQLSVL.

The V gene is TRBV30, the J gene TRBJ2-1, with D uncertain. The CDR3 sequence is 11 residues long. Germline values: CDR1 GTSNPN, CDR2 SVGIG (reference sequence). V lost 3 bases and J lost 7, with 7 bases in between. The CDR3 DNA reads TGTGCCTGGAGACGGTTTAATGAGCAGTTCTTC. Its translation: CAWRRFNEQFF.

The CDR3, as DNA: TGCGCCAGCAGCTTTCGACAGGGGGCTAGGGACACCGGGGAGCTGTTTTTT. Translating gives CASSFRQGARDTGELFF. This rearrangement joins TRBV5-1 to TRBJ2-2; 10 bases fit TRBD1. Germline V lookup: CDR1 SGHRS, CDR2 YFSETQ. Trimming took 2 bases from V and 3 from J; bases not matched to a gene: 7. CDR3 size: 17 residues. Variable domain in full (rest from reference TRBV5-1 and TRBJ2-2): KAGVTQTPRYLIKTRGQQVTLSCSPISGHRSVSWYQQTPGQGLQFLFEYFSETQRNKGNFPGRFSGRQFSNSRSEMNVSTLELGDSALYLCASSFRQGARDTGELFFGEGSRLTVL.

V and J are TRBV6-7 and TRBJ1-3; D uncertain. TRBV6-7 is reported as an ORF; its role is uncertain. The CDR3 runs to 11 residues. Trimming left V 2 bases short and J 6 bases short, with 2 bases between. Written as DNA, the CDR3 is TGTGCCAGCAGTTACGAAAACACCATATATTTT. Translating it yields CASSYENTIYF.

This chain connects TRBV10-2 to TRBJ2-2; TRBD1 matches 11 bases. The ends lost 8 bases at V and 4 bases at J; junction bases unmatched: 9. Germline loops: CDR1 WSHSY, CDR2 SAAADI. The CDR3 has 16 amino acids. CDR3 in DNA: TGCGCCAGCGATAGAGGACAGGGGGCCCTCACCGGGGAGCTGTTTTTT. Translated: CASDRGQGALTGELFF.

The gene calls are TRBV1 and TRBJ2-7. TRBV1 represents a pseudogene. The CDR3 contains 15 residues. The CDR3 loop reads CASSQGDDLSYEQYF. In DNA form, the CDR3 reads TGCGCCAGCAGCCAAGGTGATGACCTCTCCTACGAGCAGTACTTC.

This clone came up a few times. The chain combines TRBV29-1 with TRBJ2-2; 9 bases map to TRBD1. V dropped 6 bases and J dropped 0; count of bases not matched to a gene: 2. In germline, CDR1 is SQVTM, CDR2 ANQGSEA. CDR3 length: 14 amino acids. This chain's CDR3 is CSVRQGANTGELFF. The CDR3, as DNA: TGCAGCGTAAGACAGGGGGCGAACACCGGGGAGCTGTTTTTT.

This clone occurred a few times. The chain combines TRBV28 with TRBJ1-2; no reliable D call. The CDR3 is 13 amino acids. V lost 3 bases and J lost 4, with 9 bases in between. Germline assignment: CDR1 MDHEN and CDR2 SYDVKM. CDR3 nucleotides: TGTGCCAGCAGTTTGCCGGAAGGCTATGGCTACACCTTC. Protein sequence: CASSLPEGYGYTF.

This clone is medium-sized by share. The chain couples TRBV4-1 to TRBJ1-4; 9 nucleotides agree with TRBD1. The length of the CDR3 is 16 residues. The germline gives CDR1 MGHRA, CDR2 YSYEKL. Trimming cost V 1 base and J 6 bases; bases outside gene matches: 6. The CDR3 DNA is TGCGCCAGCAGCCAAGTCGCCCGGGACAGGGATGAAAAACTGTTTTTT. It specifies CASSQVARDRDEKLFF.

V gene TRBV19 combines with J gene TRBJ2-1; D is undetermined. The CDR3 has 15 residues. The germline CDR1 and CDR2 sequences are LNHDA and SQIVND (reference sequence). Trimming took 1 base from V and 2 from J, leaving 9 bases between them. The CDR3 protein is CASSIVGSTYNEQFF. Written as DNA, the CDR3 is TGTGCCAGTAGTATAGTAGGGTCGACCTACAATGAGCAGTTCTTC.

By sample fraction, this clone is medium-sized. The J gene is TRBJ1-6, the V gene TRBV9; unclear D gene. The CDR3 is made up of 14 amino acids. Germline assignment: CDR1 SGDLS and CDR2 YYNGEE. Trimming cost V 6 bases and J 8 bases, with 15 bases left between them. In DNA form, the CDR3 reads TGTGCCAGCACCCCGGGTGGCGGGTATTCACCCCTCCACTTT. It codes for CASTPGGGYSPLHF.

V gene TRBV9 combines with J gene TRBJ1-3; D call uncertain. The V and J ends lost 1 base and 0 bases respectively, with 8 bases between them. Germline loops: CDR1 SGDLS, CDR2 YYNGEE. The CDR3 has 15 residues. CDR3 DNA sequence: TGTGCCAGCAGCGTATCCCCTGACTCTGGAAACACCATATATTTT. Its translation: CASSVSPDSGNTIYF.

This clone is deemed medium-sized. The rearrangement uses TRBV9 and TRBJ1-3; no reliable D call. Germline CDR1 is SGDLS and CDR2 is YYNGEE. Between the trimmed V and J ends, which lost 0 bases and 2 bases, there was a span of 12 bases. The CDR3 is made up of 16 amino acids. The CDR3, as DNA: TGTGCCAGCAGCGTAGAAATGGGTACGGCTGGAAACACCATATATTTT. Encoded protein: CASSVEMGTAGNTIYF. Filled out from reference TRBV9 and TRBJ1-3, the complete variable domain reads DSGVTQTPKHLITATGQRVTLRCSPRSGDLSVYWYQQSLDQGLQFLIQYYNGEERAKGNILERFSAQQFPDLHSELNLSSLELGDSALYFCASSVEMGTAGNTIYFGEGSWLTVV.

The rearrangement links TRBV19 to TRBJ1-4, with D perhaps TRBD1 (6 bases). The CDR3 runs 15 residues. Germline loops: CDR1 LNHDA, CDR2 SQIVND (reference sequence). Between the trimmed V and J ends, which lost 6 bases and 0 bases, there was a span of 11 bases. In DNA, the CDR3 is TGTGCCAGTAGCACAGGGATTGCAACTAATGAAAAACTGTTTTTT. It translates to CASSTGIATNEKLFF. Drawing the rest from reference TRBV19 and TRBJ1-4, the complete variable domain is DGGITQSPKYLFRKEGQNVTLSCEQNLNHDAMYWYRQDPGQGLRLIYYSQIVNDFQKGDIAEGYSVSREKKESFPLTVTSAQKNPTAFYLCASSTGIATNEKLFFGSGTQLSVL.

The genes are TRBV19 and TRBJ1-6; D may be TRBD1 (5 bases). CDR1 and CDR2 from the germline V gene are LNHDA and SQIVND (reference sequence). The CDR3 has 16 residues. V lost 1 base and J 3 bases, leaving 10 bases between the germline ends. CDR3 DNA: TGTGCCAGTAGTATAGTTTCAGGGAGCTATAATTCACCCCTCCACTTT. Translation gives CASSIVSGSYNSPLHF.

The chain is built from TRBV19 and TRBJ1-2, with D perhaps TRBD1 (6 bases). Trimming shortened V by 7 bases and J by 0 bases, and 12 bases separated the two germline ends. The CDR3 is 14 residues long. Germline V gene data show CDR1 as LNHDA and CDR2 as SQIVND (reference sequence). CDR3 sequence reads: CASTLTGPNYGYTF. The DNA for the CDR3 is TGTGCCAGTACACTGACAGGTCCTAACTATGGCTACACCTTC.